The TCR beta chain under discussion was sequenced for a study of TIL therapy for anti-PD-1-resistant metastatic lung cancer. Overall study context: Median patient age was 54, ranging roughly 35-85 years. Most patients had lung adenocarcinoma; several tumors were EGFR-mutant, two ALK-rearranged; half smoked currently or formerly.

The V and J ends lost 3 bases and 0 bases respectively, with 18 bases between them. The CDR3 consists of 18 residues. Time point described: pre-treatment sample, taken before nivolumab and TIL therapy. Most excised metastases sampled were pleural nodules or supraclavicular lymph nodes. This was the immunoSEQ v3 assay. Clones were read by immunoSEQ multiplex PCR, and TCRdb kept only the in-frame ones, dropping some. This sample has about 25,000 clones, with around 70% found just once. The TCR originated in a person aged 25-85 years with non-small cell lung cancer. This specimen consisted of tumor tissue, obtained at baseline. The genes are TRBV23-1 and TRBJ1-3; TRBD1 might be the D (5 bases). TRBV23-1 is treated as an ORF (open reading frame) with a function not yet certain. The CDR3 region is CASSQGGESSSSGNTIYF. The CDR3 coding sequence is TGCGCCAGCAGTCAGGGGGGAGAAAGCTCGAGCTCTGGAAACACCATATATTTT.